This TCR beta chain was captured by sequencing in a study of beta chain features in type 1 diabetes (dated by TCRdb to the late 2010s). With respect to the entire study: No differences in mean age, gender distribution, total cell number or subset yield were found between patients and healthy donors. A total of about 100,000,000 sorted cells were examined across all samples, and RNA yield correlated strongly with the number of cells per subset. The study compared the TCRB repertoires of sorted circulating CD4+ T cell subsets in recently diagnosed type 1 diabetes patients with those in matched healthy donors. Regulatory and stem cell-like memory subsets were obtained from only 8 patients and roughly 8 healthy donors, while naive and central memory subsets were obtained from all 30 or so donors.

All of the isolated RNA was reverse transcribed with the High Capacity cDNA Reverse Transcription Kit, so expressed TCRB transcripts were sequenced. Deep immunoSEQ sequencing was performed on naive, central memory and regulatory T cell samples, with an average of approximately 4 million total reads per sample. Sorted cells were lysed in RLT buffer and RNA was extracted with DNase-treated RNeasy Micro or Mini kits, depending on cell number. Each cell subset was processed separately to prevent cross-contamination, with patient and healthy donor samples processed together. TCRB sequences were amplified from cDNA with the immunoSEQ multiplex PCR, producing 87-bp fragments spanning the CDR3 region. Sequencing of the amplicons was performed on the Illumina HiSeq platform. The source study handled its data this way. PCR bias was corrected computationally using synthetic template baselines, and reads within Hamming distance 2 were collapsed, with unmergeable singletons discarded. Reads were aligned against IMGT so that V, D and J genes, CDR3 length and insertions or deletions at six rearrangement sites could be assigned. Within each subset, clonotype counts were normalized to the number of sorted cells before true diversity and Gini coefficients were calculated with the tcR R package. The overlap coefficient, calculated on TCRB nucleotide sequences, was used to measure repertoire sharing. This is the immuneACCESS table as TCRdb keeps it, with only in-frame sequences that have V and J called. A part of the clones is gone; compared with another copy, unresolved V genes explain less than half, and the rest is unexplained. V, J and clone size were drawn from that table, and D and trimming were deduced from the DNA. Within this sample are 150,000 or so clones, with less than 9.5% of them counted one time only. The ten largest account for about 2.5% of the sample.

Broader findings and caveats from the paper: Only small numbers of individuals were included in the HLA sub-analyses, which left unresolved whether HLA type had any influence on TCRB rearrangement. Naive, central memory and regulatory TCRB repertoires appeared to be more similar among patients than among healthy donors. Fewer insertions and more nucleotide deletions at VDJ recombination sites were observed in patients with type 1 diabetes, implying thymic rearrangement abnormalities. In all four CD4+ subsets, TCRB CDR3 length was moderately but significantly shorter in type 1 diabetes patients. Because cDNA was sequenced instead of genomic DNA, highly expressing activated cells could be over-represented, though the groups showed no difference in activation or CD3 levels. Shorter templates might be favored by PCR, yet because patient and control samples were amplified and corrected together, any such skew would affect both groups equally.

From each donor, a single peripheral blood sample of 95 to 150 mL on average was drawn into heparinised tubes. A BD FACSAria II and a panel including CD45RO, CCR7, CD25, CD127, CD95 and CD27 were used to sort naive, central memory, regulatory and stem cell-like memory CD4+ T cells. Every sorted population had a purity above 95%. PBMCs were isolated right away by Lymphoprep density gradient centrifugation and were stained directly, without culture. Samples were stained and sorted in pairs, with one healthy donor and one patient per experiment, so that batch effects were minimized. Of note for this clone: Its antigen remains unidentified. Per-base qualities were not stored, and no clone one base away is much larger.

As encoded in the germline V gene (reference sequence), CDR1 is LNHDA while CDR2 is SQIVND. From its cysteine to its phenylalanine, the CDR3 spans 12 amino acids. Only CDR3 DNA is held: 36 bases, read in frame from base 1. V is cut by 4 bases and J by 2 bases, and the space between the germline ends is 5 bases. Material for sequencing was central memory CD4+ T cells from blood. This sequence originates from a woman between 18 and 29 years old in good health. The chain couples TRBV19 to TRBJ2-5; the D gene assignment is ambiguous. The nucleotides are TGTGCCAGTAGTACCAAACAAGAGACCCAGTACTTC. Its protein is CASSTKQETQYF.